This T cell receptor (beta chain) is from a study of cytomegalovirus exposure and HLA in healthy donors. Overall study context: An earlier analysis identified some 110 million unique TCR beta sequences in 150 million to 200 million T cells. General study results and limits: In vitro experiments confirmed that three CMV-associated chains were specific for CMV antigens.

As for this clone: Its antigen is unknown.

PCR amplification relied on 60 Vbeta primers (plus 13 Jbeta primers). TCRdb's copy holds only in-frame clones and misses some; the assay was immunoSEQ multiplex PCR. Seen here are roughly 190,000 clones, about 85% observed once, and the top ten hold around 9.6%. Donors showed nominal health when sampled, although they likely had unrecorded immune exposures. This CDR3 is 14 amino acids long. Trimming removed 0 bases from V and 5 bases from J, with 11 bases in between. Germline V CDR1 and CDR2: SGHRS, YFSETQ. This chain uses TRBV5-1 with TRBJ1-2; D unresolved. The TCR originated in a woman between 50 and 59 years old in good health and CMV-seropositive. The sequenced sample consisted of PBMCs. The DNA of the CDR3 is TGCGCCAGCAGCTTGGCCAGGACGGGATATGGCTACACCTTC. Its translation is CASSLARTGYGYTF.